The 22 T cell receptor beta chains below come from one sample, sequenced in a study of T cell changes during pregnancy in multiple sclerosis. Repertoires were generated with immunoSEQ multiplex PCR, while TCRdb's copy carries only in-frame clones and drops some. The repertoire has around 69,000 clones, about nine tenths of them found once; the top ten carry 2% to 2.5%. The starting material was peripheral blood, obtained in the first trimester of pregnancy. These receptor sequences come from a female donor with multiple sclerosis, enrolled in a pregnancy study.

V and J are TRBV23-1 and TRBJ2-3; tentatively, D is TRBD1 (5 bases). TRBV23-1 is an ORF, and what it does is uncertain. Trimming took off 4 bases at V and 0 bases at J, with 17 bases between the two ends. This CDR3 contains 17 residues. The CDR3 region has the DNA TGCGCCAGCAGTCCTCCTAGGGGCGTCTCTAGCACAGATACGCAGTATTTT. The encoded protein is CASSPPRGVSSTDTQYF.

This clone was seen only once. The chain joins TRBV27 to TRBJ2-7; D is possibly TRBD2 (5 bases). The CDR3 has 14 residues. V was cut by 6 bases and J by 7 bases, with 19 bases left in between. Germline V gene sequence: CDR1 MNHEY, CDR2 SMNVEV (reference sequence). In nucleotides, the CDR3 is TGTGCCAGCAGCCGTGCGGGTCTTCAGTGGGAGCAGTACTTC. As protein: CASSRAGLQWEQYF.

This clone was counted only a few times. The chain joins TRBV30 to TRBJ1-1, with 7 bases identical to TRBD1. The V gene end was trimmed by 4 bases and the J gene end by 5 bases; junction bases not matched to a gene: 4. Germline V gene data show CDR1 as GTSNPN and CDR2 as SVGIG (reference sequence). There are 12 residues in the CDR3. The CDR3 loop reads CAWIQGTTEAFF. The CDR3 DNA follows: TGTGCCTGGATACAGGGGACGACTGAAGCTTTCTTT.

The genes are TRBV4-3 and TRBJ2-2, with 7 bases matching TRBD2. Germline CDR1 and CDR2: LGHNA and YSLEER. The length of the CDR3 is 16 residues. Trimming cost V 4 bases and J 4 bases; bases outside gene matches: 9. CDR3 nucleotides: TGCGCCAGCAGCCCCTCCAGACTAGCAACCACCGGGGAGCTGTTTTTT. Amino acid sequence: CASSPSRLATTGELFF.

CDR3 coding DNA: TGTGCCAGCAGCTTGACAGGGGGCGCTGGGGCCAACGTCCTGACTTTC. Translated, it gives CASSLTGGAGANVLTF. This chain links TRBV7-3 with TRBJ2-6, with 10 bases fitting TRBD1. This CDR3 is built from 16 residues. Trimming took 3 bases from V and 2 from J; bases not matched to a gene: 1. Germline CDR1 and CDR2: SGHTA and FQGTGA.

The chain carries TRBV19 and TRBJ2-7; 7 bases match TRBD2. The V and J ends lost 6 bases and 1 base, in that order; junction bases with no gene match: 3. Germline V gene sequence: CDR1 LNHDA, CDR2 SQIVND (reference sequence). This CDR3 has 13 residues. CDR3 amino acids: CASRPAGSYEQYF. The DNA for the CDR3 is TGTGCCAGTAGACCAGCGGGATCCTACGAGCAGTACTTC.

This chain uses TRBV7-2 with TRBJ2-1; TRBD1 matches 10 bases. V gave up 5 bases and J gave up 6 bases; unmatched junction bases: 4. This CDR3 region has 14 residues. The germline CDR1 and CDR2 sequences are SGHTA and FQGNSA. The CDR3 nucleotides read TGTGCCAGCAGCCCAGGGGACAGGGGCAATGAGCAGTTCTTC. It yields the protein CASSPGDRGNEQFF.

The V gene is TRBV28, the J gene TRBJ2-5, with 7 bases that match TRBD1. CDR1 is MDHEN, CDR2 SYDVKM, per germline. This CDR3 spans 13 amino acids. Trimming removed 7 bases from V and 5 bases from J; junction bases left unmatched: 7. The CDR3 protein is CASNTGEQETQYF. DNA for the CDR3: TGTGCCAGCAACACAGGGGAGCAGGAGACCCAGTACTTC.

This clone was recorded only once. The V gene is TRBV13, the J gene TRBJ2-5; 10 bases are a match to TRBD1. CDR3 length: 16 amino acids. Germline V gives CDR1 PRHDT, CDR2 FYEKMQ (reference sequence). J gave up 5 bases and V 5 bases, and 11 bases lay outside the gene matches. CDR3 protein: CASSPRQGADWETQYF. As DNA, the CDR3 is TGTGCCAGCAGCCCCCGACAGGGGGCGGATTGGGAGACCCAGTACTTC.

This rearrangement joins TRBV7-9 to TRBJ2-2; no clear D. Trimming pared 7 bases from V and 2 bases from J, leaving 14 bases between. This CDR3 is built from 15 residues. Per the germline V gene, CDR1 is SEHNR and CDR2 is FQNEAQ (reference sequence). In nucleotides, the CDR3 is TGTGCCAGCACCTGGCGGTCTGATAACACCGGGGAGCTGTTTTTT. Translated: CASTWRSDNTGELFF.

V and J are TRBV6-1 and TRBJ1-5, with D possibly being TRBD1 (6 bases). CDR3 length: 15 amino acids. V lost 3 bases and J lost 7, with 16 bases in between. Germline values: CDR1 MNHNS, CDR2 SASEGT. The CDR3 is CASSDQGPSWQPQHF. The CDR3 DNA follows: TGTGCCAGCAGTGATCAGGGGCCCTCATGGCAGCCCCAGCATTTT.

This clone showed up just a few times. The rearrangement links TRBV5-4 to TRBJ2-1, with 7 bases identical to TRBD1. Germline V gene lookup returns CDR1 SGHNT and CDR2 YYREEE (reference sequence). The CDR3 spans 14 residues. Unmatched junction bases numbered 3, after V lost 0 bases and J lost 6 bases. The CDR3 bases are TGTGCCAGCAGCTTGGACAGGGGTCGCAATGAGCAGTTCTTC. Protein product: CASSLDRGRNEQFF.

The rearrangement uses TRBV7-2 and TRBJ1-5, with 9 bases identical to TRBD1. Germline V gene data show CDR1 as SGHTA and CDR2 as FQGNSA. This CDR3 is 15 amino acids long. J lost 6 bases, V lost 5 bases, and 8 bases had no gene match. CDR3 residues: CASSPMDRGGQPQHF. CDR3 DNA: TGTGCCAGCAGCCCAATGGACAGGGGAGGTCAGCCCCAGCATTTT.

The rearrangement links TRBV7-2 to TRBJ2-2; TRBD2 is a possible D gene (5 bases). V was shortened by 1 base and J by 4 bases, with 7 bases between the two germline ends. The germline gives CDR1 SGHTA, CDR2 FQGNSA. The CDR3 is made up of 14 amino acids. CDR3 loop: CASSLVRATGELFF. The CDR3 nucleotides are TGTGCCAGCAGCTTAGTGAGGGCCACCGGGGAGCTGTTTTTT.

CDR3 DNA sequence: TGTGCCAGCAGCAAGGGACAGGGGCCCTACAATGAGCAGTTCTTC. Protein: CASSKGQGPYNEQFF. The V gene is TRBV27, the J gene TRBJ2-1; TRBD1 agrees at 10 bases. Germline assignment: CDR1 MNHEY and CDR2 SMNVEV (reference sequence). The CDR3 runs 15 residues. Trimming took 6 bases from V and 2 from J; bases not matched to a gene: 4.

This sequence joins TRBV6-1 and TRBJ2-7; tentatively, D is TRBD1 (6 bases). In germline, CDR1 is MNHNS, CDR2 SASEGT. Trimming removed 2 bases from V and 0 bases from J, with 20 bases in between. There are 18 residues in the CDR3. CDR3 DNA: TGTGCCAGCAGTGAAATGGCAGGTTGGGACATCGTCTCCTACGAGCAGTACTTC. Residues: CASSEMAGWDIVSYEQYF.

This chain uses TRBV27 with TRBJ1-5; no clear D. The CDR3 runs to 17 residues. Germline V gives CDR1 MNHEY, CDR2 SMNVEV (reference sequence). V lost 10 bases, J lost 0 bases, and 22 bases lay in between. The DNA of the CDR3 is TGTGCCAACCCACCACGGATACCCGGGTTTAGCAATCAGCCCCAGCATTTT. Its protein is CANPPRIPGFSNQPQHF.

This clone was observed once. The V gene is TRBV10-3, the J gene TRBJ2-5; D perhaps matches TRBD1 (5 bases). V dropped 3 bases and J dropped 2 bases, with 10 bases sitting between them. The V gene's germline CDR1 is ENHRY and CDR2 SYGVKD. The CDR3 is 14 amino acids. Written as DNA, the CDR3 is TGTGCCATCAGTGATGTGCAGGGACAAGAGACCCAGTACTTC. It yields the protein CAISDVQGQETQYF.

The chain employs TRBV28 and TRBJ1-3; D is unclear. Trimming removed 4 bases at V and 0 bases at J, with 10 bases between. The germline V gene encodes CDR1 MDHEN and CDR2 SYDVKM. There are 15 residues in the CDR3. The CDR3 spells CASSSGFSSGNTIYF. For the CDR3, the DNA is TGTGCCAGCAGTTCAGGATTTTCCTCTGGAAACACCATATATTTT.

The J gene is TRBJ1-4, the V gene TRBV11-2; TRBD1 agrees at 8 bases. Germline CDR1 is SGHAT and CDR2 is FQNNGV. The CDR3 length is 17 residues. J lost 7 bases, V lost 1 base, and 11 bases had no gene match. CDR3 protein: CASSLGYRQGAGEKLFF. CDR3 coding DNA: TGTGCCAGCAGCTTAGGTTATCGGCAGGGGGCGGGTGAAAAACTGTTTTTT.

V and J are TRBV28 and TRBJ2-2; D unresolved. V was shortened by 2 bases and J by 8 bases, with 12 bases between the two germline ends. Germline V lookup: CDR1 MDHEN, CDR2 SYDVKM. There are 14 residues in the CDR3. CDR3 amino acids: CASSLVGFGGELFF. CDR3 nucleotide sequence: TGTGCCAGCAGTTTAGTCGGGTTCGGTGGGGAGCTGTTTTTT.

The CDR3 protein is CASSQDGTDYEQYF. DNA for the CDR3: TGTGCCAGCAGTCAGGACGGGACTGATTACGAGCAGTACTTC. The chain carries TRBV28 and TRBJ2-7, with a possible D match to TRBD2 (6 bases). CDR3 length: 14 residues. The V and J ends lost 5 bases and 4 bases respectively, with 15 bases between them. Germline V gene data show CDR1 as MDHEN and CDR2 as SYDVKM.